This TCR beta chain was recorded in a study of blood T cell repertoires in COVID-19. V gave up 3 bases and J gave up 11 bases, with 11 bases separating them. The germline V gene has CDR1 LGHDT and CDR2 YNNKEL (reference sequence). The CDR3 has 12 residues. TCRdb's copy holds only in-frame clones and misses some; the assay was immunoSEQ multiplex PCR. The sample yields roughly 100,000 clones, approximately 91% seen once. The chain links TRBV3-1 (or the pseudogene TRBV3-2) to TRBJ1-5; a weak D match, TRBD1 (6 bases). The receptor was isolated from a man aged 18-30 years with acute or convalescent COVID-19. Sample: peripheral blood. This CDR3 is CASSQGAVAQHF. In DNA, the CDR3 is TGTGCCAGCAGCCAGGGGGCTGTAGCCCAGCATTTT.